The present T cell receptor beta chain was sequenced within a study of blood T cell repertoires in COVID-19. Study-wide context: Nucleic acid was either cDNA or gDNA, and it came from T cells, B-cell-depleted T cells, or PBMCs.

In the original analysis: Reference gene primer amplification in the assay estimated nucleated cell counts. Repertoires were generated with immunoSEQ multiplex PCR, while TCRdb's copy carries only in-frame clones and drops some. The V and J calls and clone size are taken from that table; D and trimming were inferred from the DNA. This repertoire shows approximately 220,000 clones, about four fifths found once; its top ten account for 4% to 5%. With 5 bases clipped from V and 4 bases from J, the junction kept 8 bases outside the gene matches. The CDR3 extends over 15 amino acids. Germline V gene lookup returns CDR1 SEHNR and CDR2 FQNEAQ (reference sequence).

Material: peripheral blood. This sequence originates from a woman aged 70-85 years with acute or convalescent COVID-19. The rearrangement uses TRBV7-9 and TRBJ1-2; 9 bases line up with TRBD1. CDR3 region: CASSRGTGIVYGYTF. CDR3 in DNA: TGTGCCAGCAGCCGAGGGACAGGGATAGTCTATGGCTACACCTTC.